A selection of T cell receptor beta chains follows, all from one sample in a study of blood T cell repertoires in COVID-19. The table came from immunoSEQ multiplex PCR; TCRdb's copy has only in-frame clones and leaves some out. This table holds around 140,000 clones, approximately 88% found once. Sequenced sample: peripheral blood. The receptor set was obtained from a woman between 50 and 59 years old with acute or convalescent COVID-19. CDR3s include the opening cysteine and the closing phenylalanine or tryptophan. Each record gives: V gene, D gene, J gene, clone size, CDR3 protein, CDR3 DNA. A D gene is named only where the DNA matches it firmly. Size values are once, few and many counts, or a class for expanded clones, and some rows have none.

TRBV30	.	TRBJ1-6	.	CARGPGPLHF	TGTGCCCGGGGGCCCGGACCCCTCCACTTT
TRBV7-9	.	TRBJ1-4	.	CASSGSGEKLFF	TGTGCCAGCAGCGGCTCGGGTGAAAAACTGTTTTTT
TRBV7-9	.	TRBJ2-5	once	CASSSNLGLRETQYF	TGTGCCAGCAGCTCGAACTTGGGGCTCAGGGAGACCCAGTACTTC
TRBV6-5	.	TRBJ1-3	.	CASSYGQTHSGNTIYF	TGTGCCAGCAGTTACGGGCAGACCCACTCTGGAAACACCATATATTTT
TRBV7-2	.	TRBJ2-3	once	CASSPRLGPDTQYF	TGTGCCAGCAGCCCTCGTCTGGGGCCAGATACGCAGTATTTT
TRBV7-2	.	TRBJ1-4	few	CASSLVDSEKLFF	TGTGCCAGCAGCTTAGTTGACAGCGAAAAACTGTTTTTT
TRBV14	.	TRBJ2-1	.	CASSQAIDYYNEQFF	TGTGCCAGCAGCCAAGCCATAGACTACTACAATGAGCAGTTCTTC
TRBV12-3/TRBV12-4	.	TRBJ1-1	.	CASSFQGPIEAFF	TGTGCCAGCAGTTTTCAGGGGCCTATTGAAGCTTTCTTT
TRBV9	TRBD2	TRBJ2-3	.	CASSVDPGGRTDTQYF	TGTGCCAGCAGCGTAGATCCGGGGGGTAGAACAGATACGCAGTATTTT
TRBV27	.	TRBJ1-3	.	CASSADSGNTIYF	TGTGCTTCCTCCGCGGACTCTGGAAACACCATATATTTT
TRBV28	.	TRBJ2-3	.	CASSGLRADTQYF	TGTGCCAGCAGTGGACTGAGGGCAGATACGCAGTATTTT
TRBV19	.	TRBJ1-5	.	CASLRLNSNQPQHF	TGTGCCAGTCTACGACTTAATAGCAATCAGCCCCAGCATTTT
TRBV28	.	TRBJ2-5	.	CASMRGGSQETQYF	TGTGCCAGCATGAGGGGAGGATCCCAAGAGACCCAGTACTTC
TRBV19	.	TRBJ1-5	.	CASSFRQTDHQPQHF	TGTGCCAGTAGTTTTCGCCAGACAGATCATCAGCCCCAGCATTTT
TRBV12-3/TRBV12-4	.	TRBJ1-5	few	CASSRGSQPQHF	TGTGCCAGCAGCAGGGGATCCCAGCCCCAGCATTTT
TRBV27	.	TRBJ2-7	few	CASSLRGYEQYF	TGTGCCAGCAGTTTACGGGGCTACGAGCAGTACTTC
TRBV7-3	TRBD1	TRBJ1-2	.	CASSSGQGVYGYTF	TGTGCCAGCAGCTCCGGACAGGGCGTCTATGGCTACACCTTC
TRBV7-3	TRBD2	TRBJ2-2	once	CASSSRGGAGTGELFF	TGTGCCAGCAGCTCGCGGGGGGGCGCGGGCACCGGGGAGCTGTTTTTT
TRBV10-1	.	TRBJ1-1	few	CASTGQKNTEAFF	TGCGCCAGCACCGGACAGAAGAACACTGAAGCTTTCTTT
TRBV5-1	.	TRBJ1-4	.	CASSLDADRTNEKLFF	TGCGCCAGCAGCTTGGATGCGGACAGAACTAATGAAAAACTGTTTTTT
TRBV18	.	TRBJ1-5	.	CASSPPFSVQPQHF	TGTGCCAGCTCACCACCGTTCAGCGTTCAGCCCCAGCATTTT
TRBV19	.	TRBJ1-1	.	CASGTSAHTEAFF	TGTGCCAGCGGGACATCGGCCCACACTGAAGCTTTCTTT
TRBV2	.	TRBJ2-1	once	CASSVNNEQFF	TGTGCCAGCAGTGTAAACAATGAGCAGTTCTTC
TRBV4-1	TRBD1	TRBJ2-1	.	CASSQDSGQGNEQFF	TGCGCCAGCAGCCAAGATAGTGGACAGGGGAATGAGCAGTTCTTC
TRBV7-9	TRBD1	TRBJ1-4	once	CASSLTGGGEKLFF	TGTGCCAGCAGCCTGACAGGGGGCGGAGAAAAACTGTTTTTT
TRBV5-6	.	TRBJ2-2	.	CASSLGTTNTGELFF	TGTGCCAGCAGCTTGGGGACTACGAACACCGGGGAGCTGTTTTTT
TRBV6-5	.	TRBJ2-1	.	CASSLAPPGYNEQFF	TGTGCCAGCAGTTTAGCGCCCCCGGGCTACAATGAGCAGTTCTTC
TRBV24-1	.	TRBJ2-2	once	CATSGGAGAGELFF	TGTGCCACCAGTGGAGGGGCAGGGGCCGGGGAGCTGTTTTTT
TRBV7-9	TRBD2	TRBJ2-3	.	CASSSLAGWSTDTQYF	TGTGCCAGCAGCTCCCTAGCGGGGTGGAGCACAGATACGCAGTATTTT